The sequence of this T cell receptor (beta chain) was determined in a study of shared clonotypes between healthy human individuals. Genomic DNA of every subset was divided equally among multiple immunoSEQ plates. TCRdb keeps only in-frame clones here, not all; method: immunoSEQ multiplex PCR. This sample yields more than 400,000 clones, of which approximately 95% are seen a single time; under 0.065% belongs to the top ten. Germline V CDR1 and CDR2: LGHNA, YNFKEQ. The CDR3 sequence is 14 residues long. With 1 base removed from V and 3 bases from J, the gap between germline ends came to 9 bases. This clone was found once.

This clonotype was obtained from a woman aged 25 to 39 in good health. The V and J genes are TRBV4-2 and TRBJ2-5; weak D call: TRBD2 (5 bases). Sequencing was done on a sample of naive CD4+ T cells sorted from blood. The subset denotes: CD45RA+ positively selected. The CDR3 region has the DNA TGTGCCAGCAGCCAAGGTCCCGGGAAAGAGACCCAGTACTTC. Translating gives CASSQGPGKETQYF.